Below are 3 T cell receptor beta chains sequenced from a single sample in a study of shared clonotypes between healthy human individuals. Assay used: immunoSEQ multiplex PCR; TCRdb lists only in-frame clones, some missing. Among around 450,000 clones listed, roughly three quarters were seen once. The sequenced sample consisted of PBMCs. All receptors derive from a woman between 35 and 50 years old in good health. Some clones in this sample may be carry-over from other donors' samples.

V and J are TRBV29-1 and TRBJ2-5; D is unresolved. The CDR3 runs 12 residues. Trimming took 7 bases from V and 5 from J, leaving 14 bases between them. Looked up from germline, CDR1 is SQVTM and CDR2 is ANQGSEA. CDR3 in DNA: TGCAGCGCCGAGAGGCAGATGGAGACCCAGTACTTC. This sequence encodes CSAERQMETQYF.

A single count supports this clone. This chain uses TRBV7-9 with TRBJ2-5; the match to TRBD2 covers 13 bases. V was pared by 2 bases and J by 5 bases, with 5 bases of the junction left unmatched. Germline assignment: CDR1 SEHNR and CDR2 FQNEAQ (reference sequence). This CDR3 comprises 16 residues. CDR3 sequence (DNA): TGTGCCAGCAGCTTAATAAGGACTAGCGGGAGTGAGACCCAGTACTTC. This translates into CASSLIRTSGSETQYF.

The chain combines TRBV2 with TRBJ1-1, with a tentative D call TRBD1 (5 bases). The CDR3 runs 15 residues. Trimming removed 4 bases at V and 0 bases at J, with 12 bases between. In germline, CDR1 is SNHLY, CDR2 FYNNEI. CDR3 in DNA: TGTGCCAGCAGTGCCAGACAGACCTTGAACACTGAAGCTTTCTTT. This gives the protein CASSARQTLNTEAFF.